One T cell receptor beta chain is described in this entry. What it recognizes is unknown. The data derive from a study of radiotherapy plus CTLA-4 blockade in lung cancer. Points from the study as a whole: Together with interferon-beta, which increased in serum after radiation, early dynamic changes in blood T cell clones were reportedly the best predictors of response. Expansion of tumor-derived TCR clones was observed in blood after radiotherapy plus ipilimumab.

Generated by immunoSEQ multiplex PCR, the TCRdb table keeps only in-frame clones and is missing some. Of approximately 89,000 clones listed, over 75% are singletons. The receptor comes from a human donor with non-small cell lung cancer that progressed on radiotherapy plus ipilimumab. The specimen was peripheral blood, collected from a patient treated with radiotherapy plus ipilimumab.

The CDR3: CASSPNQMQPQHF. CDR3 sequence (DNA): TGTGCCAGCTCACCCAATCAGATGCAGCCCCAGCATTTT. This chain joins TRBV18 and TRBJ1-5, with D unresolved. The germline V and J ends were trimmed by 3 bases and 7 bases, with 10 bases remaining between them. Germline V gene data show CDR1 as KGHSH and CDR2 as LQKENI. This CDR3 has 13 residues.